This TCR beta chain was documented in a study of monozygotic twins with inflammatory bowel disease. TCRdb re-called the 5' RACE reads; every CDR3 protein appears as one record, without DNA. The clone table shows roughly 150,000 distinct CDR3 sequences, with the ten largest holding more than 2.5%. This CDR3 region has 12 residues. CDR1 and CDR2 (germline): KGHSH, LQKENI. The sequencing input was blood. The V gene is TRBV18, the J gene TRBJ1-1. This sequence originates from a human donor with ulcerative colitis or Crohn's disease, or a healthy co-twin of an affected twin (not recorded which). The CDR3 protein is CVSSPSDTEAFF.